This T cell receptor (beta chain) emerged from a study of blood T cell repertoires in COVID-19. For the study at large: The samples span acute and convalescent COVID-19 from the United States, Italy and Spain. The cDNA or gDNA used as material had been derived from T cells, B-cell-depleted T cells, or PBMCs.

The germline V gene encodes CDR1 SNHLY and CDR2 FYNNEI. The V gene lost 4 bases and the J gene lost 2 bases, with 8 bases spanning the gap. This CDR3 contains 13 residues. As originally analysed: Amplification with reference gene primers provided the estimates of nucleated cell counts. The table came from immunoSEQ multiplex PCR; TCRdb's copy has only in-frame clones and leaves some out. V and J calls plus clone size are reproduced from that table; the DNA served to infer D and trimming. This sample has under 250,000 clones, with 75% to 90% found just once. The TCR was taken from a man aged 55 to 69 who had recovered from COVID-19. Material for sequencing was peripheral blood. This chain connects TRBV2 to TRBJ1-2; no reliable D call. In DNA, the CDR3 is TGTGCCAGCAGTGGGCGGAGGAACTATGGCTACACCTTC. Encoded protein: CASSGRRNYGYTF. The full variable domain, in which reference TRBV2 and TRBJ1-2 provide the parts outside the CDR3, is EPEVTQTPSHQVTQMGQEVILRCVPISNHLYFYWYRQILGQKVEFLVSFYNNEISEKSEIFDDQFSVERPDGSNFTLKIRSTKLEDSAMYFCASSGRRNYGYTFGSGTRLTVV.